These 27 T cell receptor beta chains were sequenced from one sample in a study of identical twins' blood T cells (dated by TCRdb to the early 2010s). Receptor libraries were prepared by 5' RACE. For sequencing, an Illumina Genome Analyzer IIx was employed. TCRdb applied fastp at Q25 and MiXCR to the public reads, then kept only in-frame beta chains. Rows with one shared CDR3 protein collapse into an entry with the most common genes and DNA. The sample yields hundreds of thousands of distinct CDR3 sequences; 25% to 35% were counted once. In total, the top ten clones hold 6.1% of the sample. Sequencing was carried out using PBMCs. All receptors derive from a woman between 18 and 49 years old in good health.

V gene TRBV10-3 combines with J gene TRBJ1-4, with 7 bases aligning to TRBD1. V shed 6 bases and J 5 bases; nucleotides not matched to a gene: 6. This CDR3 comprises 14 residues. Germline lookup yields CDR1 ENHRY and CDR2 SYGVKD. The CDR3 protein is CAIRRQGKNEKLFF. CDR3 sequence (DNA): TGTGCCATCAGACGACAGGGAAAAAATGAAAAACTGTTTTTT.

The CDR3 spells CASSYGPGEYNEQFF. CDR3 DNA sequence: TGTGCCAGCAGTTATGGTCCAGGGGAATACAATGAGCAGTTCTTC. This rearrangement joins TRBV12-3 or TRBV12-4 to TRBJ2-1; D may be TRBD1 (6 bases). This CDR3 comprises 15 residues. V dropped 4 bases and J dropped 4 bases, with 14 bases sitting between them.

In this sample, this clonotype turned up a few times. The rearrangement uses TRBV19 and TRBJ1-5, with 8 bases fitting TRBD1. Germline CDR1 LNHDA, CDR2 SQIVND (reference sequence). This CDR3 region has 15 residues. Unmatched junction bases numbered 6, after V lost 6 bases and J lost 2 bases. CDR3 loop: CASSNDRGGNQPQHF. CDR3 nucleotides: TGTGCCAGTAGCAATGACAGGGGCGGCAATCAGCCCCAGCATTTT.

This clonotype was observed at least ten times. V gene TRBV4-2 combines with J gene TRBJ2-3; TRBD2 might be the D (6 bases). The CDR3 extends over 15 amino acids. Germline V lookup: CDR1 LGHNA, CDR2 YNFKEQ. The V end lost 2 bases, the J end lost 2 bases, and 11 bases lay between the germline ends. CDR3 protein: CASSQPGDSTDTQYF. CDR3 nucleotide sequence: TGTGCCAGCAGCCAACCGGGGGATTCCACAGATACGCAGTATTTT.

Comments on this clonotype: One end of the junction is discordant with germline, which a read error may explain. The V gene is TRBV5-1, the J gene TRBJ1-1, with D maybe TRBD1 (6 bases). The CDR3 is 16 amino acids. Germline lookup yields CDR1 SGHRS and CDR2 YFSETQ. The CDR3 DNA is TGCGCCAGCATCTTGCCAGGGGCGGCGGGGAACACTGAAGCTTTCTTT. It specifies CASILPGAAGNTEAFF.

The chain uses TRBV5-1 and TRBJ2-7; D remains unclear. The germline V gene has CDR1 SGHRS and CDR2 YFSETQ. V dropped 0 bases and J dropped 1 base, with 8 bases sitting between them. There are 14 residues in the CDR3. This chain's CDR3 is CASSLGWQSYEQYF. CDR3 coding DNA: TGCGCCAGCAGCTTGGGGTGGCAATCCTACGAGCAGTACTTC.

The rearrangement links TRBV20-1 to TRBJ2-3; D could derive from TRBD1 or TRBD2 (5 bases each). This CDR3 region has 13 residues. CDR1 and CDR2 (germline): DFQATT, SNEGSKA (reference sequence). Between the trimmed V and J ends, which lost 6 bases and 4 bases, there was a span of 14 bases. The CDR3 sequence is CSAKVLGADTQYF. The CDR3 DNA reads TGCAGTGCAAAGGTACTAGGGGCAGATACGCAGTATTTT.

About this clonotype: This CDR3 is missing its conserved last phenylalanine or tryptophan, likely due to a read error. For the CDR3, the DNA is TGCGCCAGCAGCCAACGGGACGGGGATAACTATGGCTACACCCTC. It codes for CASSQRDGDNYGYTL. V gene TRBV4-1 combines with J gene TRBJ1-2, with D perhaps matching TRBD1 (5 bases). V lost 2 bases to trimming and J lost 1 base, with 11 bases between them. Germline V CDR1 and CDR2: MGHRA, YSYEKL. There are 15 residues in the CDR3.

This clonotype was picked up a small number of times. This chain connects TRBV11-3 to TRBJ1-1; D is undetermined. The CDR3 totals 13 residues. Germline CDR1 and CDR2: SGHNT and YENEEA. Trimming took off 1 base at V and 4 bases at J, with 7 bases between the two ends. The CDR3 nucleotides are TGTGCCAGCAGCTTAGGAAGTGTCACTGAAGCTTTCTTT. This gives the protein CASSLGSVTEAFF. Looking up the rest from reference TRBV11-3 and TRBJ1-1 gives the full variable domain: EAGVVQSPRYKIIEKKQPVAFWCNPISGHNTLYWYLQNLGQGPELLIRYENEEAVDDSQLPKDRFSAERLKGVDSTLKIQPAELGDSAVYLCASSLGSVTEAFFGQGTRLTVV.

The V gene is TRBV23-1, the J gene TRBJ2-1; 14 nucleotides align to TRBD2. TRBV23-1 is sorted into the ORF group, with uncertain function. This CDR3 has 16 amino acids. J gave up 6 bases and V 5 bases, and 6 bases lay outside the gene matches. The CDR3 sequence is CASSSGLAGVCNEQFF. In DNA, the CDR3 is TGCGCCAGCAGTTCGGGACTAGCGGGAGTCTGCAATGAGCAGTTCTTC.

There are a few counts of this clonotype. The chain recombines TRBV20-1 with TRBJ2-3, with D maybe TRBD2 (6 bases). This CDR3 spans 12 amino acids. The germline gives CDR1 DFQATT, CDR2 SNEGSKA (reference sequence). Trimming took off 4 bases at V and 4 bases at J, with 9 bases between the two ends. This CDR3 reads CSAKLASDTQYF. The CDR3 DNA reads as TGCAGTGCTAAACTAGCTTCAGATACGCAGTATTTT.

To note about this clonotype: Germline is not matched at one junction end, which may reflect a read error. The J gene is TRBJ1-2, the V gene TRBV6-1; TRBD1 is a possible D gene (6 bases). This CDR3 has 15 amino acids. The germline CDR1 and CDR2 sequences are MNHNS and SASEGT. The CDR3, as DNA: TGTGCCAGCAGGGAAGGACAGTGGGGGAACTATGGCTACACCTTC. Residues: CASREGQWGNYGYTF.

In this sample, this clonotype turned up many times. The chain is built from TRBV5-1 and TRBJ1-6; a weak D match, TRBD1 (5 bases). The CDR3 contains 14 residues. Germline V gene lookup returns CDR1 SGHRS and CDR2 YFSETQ. Deletions cut 2 bases from V and 7 bases from J, with 10 bases between. The CDR3 DNA follows: TGCGCCAGCAGCTTCCGGGACGGAAATTCACCCCTCCACTTT. It specifies CASSFRDGNSPLHF.

Concerning this clonotype: This may arise from a read error, as a much more abundant clone is one base away. This chain joins TRBV20-1 and TRBJ2-1; D remains unclear. Germline-derived CDR1 and CDR2 are DFQATT and SNEGSKA (reference sequence). This CDR3 is 14 amino acids long. CDR3 DNA sequence: TGCAGTGCTAGAGGGCTAGAGGCCCACAATGAGCAGTTATTC. The encoded protein is CSARGLEAHNEQLF.

The chain is built from TRBV14 and TRBJ1-6; D is uncertain. The germline gives CDR1 SGHDN, CDR2 FVKESK. This CDR3 is 15 amino acids long. The V end was cut by 2 bases, the J end by 6 bases, with 11 bases between. The CDR3 nucleotides are TGTGCCAGCAGCCAAATCGGCGGTGGTAATTCACCCCTCCACTTT. This translates into CASSQIGGGNSPLHF.

This chain joins TRBV7-9 and TRBJ2-7; D gene uncertain. The ends were cut back, 2 bases at V and 6 bases at J, with 11 bases in the middle. This CDR3 has 13 residues. Germline V CDR1 and CDR2: SEHNR, FQNEAQ (reference sequence). The CDR3 here is CASSLSSPPEQYF. The CDR3 region has the DNA TGTGCCAGCAGCTTATCGTCCCCGCCCGAGCAGTACTTC.

In nucleotides, the CDR3 is TGTGCCAGCAGCATGACGGGTCGGGAAAAACTGTTTTTT. The encoded protein is CASSMTGREKLFF. This chain uses TRBV3-1 with TRBJ1-4; no clear D. V was shortened by 5 bases and J by 8 bases, with 12 bases between the two germline ends. Germline CDR1 reads LGHDT; CDR2 reads YNNKEL (reference sequence). This CDR3 region has 13 residues. The whole variable domain, filled in from reference TRBV3-1 and TRBJ1-4, reads DTAVSQTPKYLVTQMGNDKSIKCEQNLGHDTMYWYKQDSKKFLKIMFSYNNKELIINETVPNRFSPKSPDKAHLNLHINSLELGDSAVYFCASSMTGREKLFFGSGTQLSVL.

V is TRBV15 and J is TRBJ1-4; 7 nucleotides match TRBD1. J lost 8 bases, V lost 5 bases, and 14 bases had no gene match. The CDR3 spans 16 residues. Per the germline V gene, CDR1 is LNHNV and CDR2 is YYDKDF (reference sequence). CDR3 nucleotides: TGTGCCACCAGCGGGAACACGGACAGGAGGAAAGAAAAACTGTTTTTT. Encoded protein: CATSGNTDRRKEKLFF.

The chain links TRBV12-3 or TRBV12-4 to TRBJ2-7; D is possibly TRBD2 (5 bases). Trimming shortened V by 8 bases and J by 3 bases, and 17 bases separated the two germline ends. This CDR3 has 14 amino acids. CDR3: CASSDSALVYEQYF. CDR3 nucleotides: TGTGCCAGCTCGGACTCAGCGTTGGTCTACGAGCAGTACTTC.

The rearrangement uses TRBV11-2 and TRBJ1-2; possibly TRBD1 for D (5 bases). This CDR3 has 14 amino acids. V was pared by 3 bases and J by 4 bases, with 12 bases between. In germline, CDR1 is SGHAT, CDR2 FQNNGV. In DNA, the CDR3 is TGTGCCAGCAGCTTTTCCGGGGCCGGCTATGGCTACACCTTC. Its protein product is CASSFSGAGYGYTF. Using reference TRBV11-2 and TRBJ1-2 for the parts outside the CDR3, the full variable domain is EAGVAQSPRYKIIEKRQSVAFWCNPISGHATLYWYQQILGQGPKLLIQFQNNGVVDDSQLPKDRFSAERLKGVDSTLKIQPAKLEDSAVYLCASSFSGAGYGYTFGSGTRLTVV.

Many counts were recorded for this clonotype. The rearrangement uses TRBV20-1 and TRBJ2-1; D is uncertain. Germline V gives CDR1 DFQATT, CDR2 SNEGSKA (reference sequence). The ends were cut back, 3 bases at V and 0 bases at J, with 9 bases in the middle. The CDR3 loop spans 14 amino acids. The CDR3, as DNA: TGCAGTGCTAGTCTCCATCGCTCCTACAATGAGCAGTTCTTC. Protein product: CSASLHRSYNEQFF.

This clonotype has only a few counts. This chain uses TRBV6-6 with TRBJ2-1; a weak D match, TRBD2 (5 bases). V dropped 6 bases and J dropped 8 bases, with 8 bases sitting between them. Per the germline V gene, CDR1 is MNHNY and CDR2 is SVGAGI (reference sequence). The CDR3 runs 11 residues. For the CDR3, the DNA is TGTGCCAGCAGGCTAGCAGATGAGCAGTTCTTC. Its protein is CASRLADEQFF.

This chain uses TRBV30 with TRBJ1-5, with D unclear. The germline CDR1 and CDR2 sequences are GTSNPN and SVGIG (reference sequence). The CDR3 contains 14 residues. Trimming cost V 2 bases and J 0 bases, with 8 bases left between them. CDR3 DNA sequence: TGTGCCTGGAGTCTCAAGTATAGCAATCAGCCCCAGCATTTT. Residues: CAWSLKYSNQPQHF.

The CDR3 region is CSVGQRTDTQYF. Written as DNA, the CDR3 is TGCAGCGTTGGACAGCGCACAGATACGCAGTATTTT. The genes are TRBV29-1 and TRBJ2-3, with a weak D call TRBD1 (5 bases). Germline V CDR1 and CDR2: SQVTM, ANQGSEA. The CDR3 totals 12 residues. Trimming pared 4 bases from V and 1 base from J, leaving 6 bases between.

The chain links TRBV12-5 to TRBJ1-6; no clear D. Per germline, CDR1 LGHNT and CDR2 FRNRAP. Trimming cost V 4 bases and J 14 bases, with 15 bases left between them. CDR3 length: 13 amino acids. As DNA, the CDR3 is TGTGCTAGTGGTTCCTACACTCCACCCGCCCTCCACTTT. It encodes CASGSYTPPALHF.

This rearrangement joins TRBV6-5 to TRBJ2-1; TRBD2 is a possible D gene (6 bases). V shed 7 bases and J shed 2 bases, with 12 bases lying between them. The CDR3 sequence is 14 residues long. Germline V gives CDR1 MNHEY, CDR2 SVGAGI. As DNA, the CDR3 is TGTGCCAGCACCCCGGGACTTGCCTACAATGAGCAGTTCTTC. Translated: CASTPGLAYNEQFF.

As to this clonotype: This may come from a read error, since a much larger clone is one base off. The rearrangement links TRBV20-1 to TRBJ1-3; 9 bases map to TRBD1. V lost 3 bases, J lost 4 bases, and 7 bases stayed unmatched. Germline V gene sequence: CDR1 DFQATT, CDR2 SNEGSKA (reference sequence). The CDR3 has 15 amino acids. CDR3: CSASMDRGSGNTIYF. CDR3 sequence (DNA): TGCAGTGCTAGTATGGACAGGGGTTCCGGAAACACCATATATTTT.